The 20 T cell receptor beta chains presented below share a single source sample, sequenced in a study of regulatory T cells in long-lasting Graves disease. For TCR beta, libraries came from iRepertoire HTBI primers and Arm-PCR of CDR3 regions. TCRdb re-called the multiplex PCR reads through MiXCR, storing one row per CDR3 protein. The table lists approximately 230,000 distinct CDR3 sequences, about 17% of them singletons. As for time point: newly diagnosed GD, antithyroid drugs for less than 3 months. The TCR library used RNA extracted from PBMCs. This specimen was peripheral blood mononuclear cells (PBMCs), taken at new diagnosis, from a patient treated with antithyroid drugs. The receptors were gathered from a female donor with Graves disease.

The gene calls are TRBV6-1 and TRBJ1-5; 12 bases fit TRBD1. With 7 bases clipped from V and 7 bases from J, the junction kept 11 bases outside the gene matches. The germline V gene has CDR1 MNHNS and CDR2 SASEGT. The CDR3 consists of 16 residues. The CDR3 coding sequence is TGTGCCAGCACTTTATTGGGACAGGGGGCAGGGCAGCCCCAGCATTTT. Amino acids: CASTLLGQGAGQPQHF.

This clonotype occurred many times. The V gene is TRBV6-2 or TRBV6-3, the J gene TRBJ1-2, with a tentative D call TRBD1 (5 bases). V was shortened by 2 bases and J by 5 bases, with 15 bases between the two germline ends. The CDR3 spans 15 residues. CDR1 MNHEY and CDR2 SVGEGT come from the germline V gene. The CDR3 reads CASSYKGRSFYGYTF. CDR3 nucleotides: TGTGCCAGCAGTTACAAGGGGAGAAGTTTTTATGGCTACACCTTC.

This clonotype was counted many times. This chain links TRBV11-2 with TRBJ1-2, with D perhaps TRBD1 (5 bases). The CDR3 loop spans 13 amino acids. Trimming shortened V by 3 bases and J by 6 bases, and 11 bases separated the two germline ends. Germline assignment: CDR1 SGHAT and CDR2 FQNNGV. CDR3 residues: CASSFTGTDGYTF. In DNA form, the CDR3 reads TGTGCCAGCAGCTTTACAGGAACCGATGGCTACACCTTC.

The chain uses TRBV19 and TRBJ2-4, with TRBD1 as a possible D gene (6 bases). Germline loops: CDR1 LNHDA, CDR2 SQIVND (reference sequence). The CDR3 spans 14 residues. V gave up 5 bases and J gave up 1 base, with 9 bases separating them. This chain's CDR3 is CASSDRLAKNIQYF. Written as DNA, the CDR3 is TGTGCCAGTAGTGACAGGCTGGCCAAAAACATTCAGTACTTC.

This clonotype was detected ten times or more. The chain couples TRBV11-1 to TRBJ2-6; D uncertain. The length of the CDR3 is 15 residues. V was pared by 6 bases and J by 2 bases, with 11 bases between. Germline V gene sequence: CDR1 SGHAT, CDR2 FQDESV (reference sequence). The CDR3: CASSTVGTGANVLTF. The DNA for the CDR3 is TGTGCCAGCAGTACAGTTGGGACTGGGGCCAACGTCCTGACTTTC.

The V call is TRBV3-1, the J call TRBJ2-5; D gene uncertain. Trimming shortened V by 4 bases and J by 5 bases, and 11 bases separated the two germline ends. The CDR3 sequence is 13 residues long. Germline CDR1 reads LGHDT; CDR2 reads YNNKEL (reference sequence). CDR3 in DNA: TGTGCCAGCAGCCTTAAGCCCGGGGAGACCCAGTACTTC. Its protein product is CASSLKPGETQYF.

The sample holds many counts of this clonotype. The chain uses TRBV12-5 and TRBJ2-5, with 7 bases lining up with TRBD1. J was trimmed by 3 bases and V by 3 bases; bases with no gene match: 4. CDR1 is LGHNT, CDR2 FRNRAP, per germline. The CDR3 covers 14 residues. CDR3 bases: TGTGCTAGTGGTTTAGAGACAGGGAAAGAGACCCAGTACTTC. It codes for CASGLETGKETQYF. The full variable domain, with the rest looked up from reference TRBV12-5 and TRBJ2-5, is DARVTQTPRHKVTEMGQEVTMRCQPILGHNTVFWYRQTMMQGLELLAYFRNRAPLDDSGMPKDRFSAEMPDATLATLKIQPSEPRDSAVYFCASGLETGKETQYFGPGTRLLVL.

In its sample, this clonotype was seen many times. The DNA for the CDR3 is TGTGCCACCATCGGACTAGCGGGCACAGATACGCAGTATTTT. This sequence encodes CATIGLAGTDTQYF. The chain joins TRBV28 to TRBJ2-3; 10 nucleotides match TRBD2. CDR3 length: 14 amino acids. V shed 10 bases and J 1 base; nucleotides not matched to a gene: 5. Germline-derived CDR1 and CDR2 are MDHEN and SYDVKM.

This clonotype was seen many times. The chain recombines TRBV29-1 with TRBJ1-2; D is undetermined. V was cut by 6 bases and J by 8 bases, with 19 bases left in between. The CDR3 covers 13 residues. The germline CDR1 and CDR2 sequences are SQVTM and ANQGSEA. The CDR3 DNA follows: TGCAGCGTCCCAAAAGGCGCGGAAGGCGGCTACACCTTC. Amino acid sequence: CSVPKGAEGGYTF.

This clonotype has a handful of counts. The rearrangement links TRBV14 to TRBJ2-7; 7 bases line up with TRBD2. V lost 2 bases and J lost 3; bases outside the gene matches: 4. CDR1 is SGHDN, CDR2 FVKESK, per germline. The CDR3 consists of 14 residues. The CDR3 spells CASSQIGRSYEQYF. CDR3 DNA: TGTGCCAGCAGCCAAATCGGGAGGAGCTACGAGCAGTACTTC.

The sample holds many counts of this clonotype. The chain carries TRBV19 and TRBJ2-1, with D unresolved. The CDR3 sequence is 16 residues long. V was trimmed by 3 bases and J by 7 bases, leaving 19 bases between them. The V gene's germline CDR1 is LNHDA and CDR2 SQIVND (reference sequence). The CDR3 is CASSIGLRSQRNEQFF. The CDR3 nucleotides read TGTGCCAGTAGTATTGGATTACGGTCCCAGAGGAATGAGCAGTTCTTC.

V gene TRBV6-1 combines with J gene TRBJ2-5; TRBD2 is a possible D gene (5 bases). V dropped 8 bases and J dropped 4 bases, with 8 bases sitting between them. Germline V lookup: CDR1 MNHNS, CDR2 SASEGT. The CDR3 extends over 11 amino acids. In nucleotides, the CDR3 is TGTGCCAGCTACGCGGGAGAGACCCAGTACTTC. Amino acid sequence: CASYAGETQYF.

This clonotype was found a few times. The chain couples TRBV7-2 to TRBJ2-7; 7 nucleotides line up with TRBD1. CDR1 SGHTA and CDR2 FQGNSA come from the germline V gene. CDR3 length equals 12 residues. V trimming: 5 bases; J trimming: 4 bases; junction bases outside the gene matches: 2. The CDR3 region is CASSKTGYEQYF. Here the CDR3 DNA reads TGTGCCAGCAGCAAGACAGGGTACGAGCAGTACTTC.

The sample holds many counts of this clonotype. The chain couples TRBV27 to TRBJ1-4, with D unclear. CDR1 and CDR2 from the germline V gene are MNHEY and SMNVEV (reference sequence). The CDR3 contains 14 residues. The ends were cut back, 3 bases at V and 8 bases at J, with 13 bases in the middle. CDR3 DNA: TGTGCCAGCAGTTTCGCGGGAAGGCAAGAAAAACTGTTTTTT. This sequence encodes CASSFAGRQEKLFF. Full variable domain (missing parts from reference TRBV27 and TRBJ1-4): EAQVTQNPRYLITVTGKKLTVTCSQNMNHEYMSWYRQDPGLGLRQIYYSMNVEVTDKGDVPEGYKVSRKEKRNFPLILESPSPNQTSLYFCASSFAGRQEKLFFGSGTQLSVL.

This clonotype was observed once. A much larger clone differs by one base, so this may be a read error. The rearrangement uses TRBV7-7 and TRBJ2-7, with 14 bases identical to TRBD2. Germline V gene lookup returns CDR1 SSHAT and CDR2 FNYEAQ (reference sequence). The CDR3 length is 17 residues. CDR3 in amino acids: CASSLGGGLAGVDEQYF. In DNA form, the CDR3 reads TGTGCTAGCAGCTTAGGTGGGGGACTAGCGGGAGTGGATGAGCAGTACTTC.

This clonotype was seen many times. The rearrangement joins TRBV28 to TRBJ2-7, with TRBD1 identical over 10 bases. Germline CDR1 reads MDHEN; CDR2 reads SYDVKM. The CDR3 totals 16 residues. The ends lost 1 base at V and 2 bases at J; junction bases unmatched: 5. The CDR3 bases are TGTGCCAGCAGTTTATCCCCCGGGACAGGGGCCTACGAGCAGTACTTC. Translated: CASSLSPGTGAYEQYF.

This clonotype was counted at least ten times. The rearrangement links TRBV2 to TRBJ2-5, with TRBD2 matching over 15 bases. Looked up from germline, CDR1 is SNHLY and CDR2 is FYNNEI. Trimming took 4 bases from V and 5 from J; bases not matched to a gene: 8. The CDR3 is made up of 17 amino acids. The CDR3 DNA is TGTGCCAGCAGTGGTGGACTAGCGGGAGGGCCCTGGGAGACCCAGTACTTC. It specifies CASSGGLAGGPWETQYF. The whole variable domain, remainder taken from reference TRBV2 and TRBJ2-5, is EPEVTQTPSHQVTQMGQEVILRCVPISNHLYFYWYRQILGQKVEFLVSFYNNEISEKSEIFDDQFSVERPDGSNFTLKIRSTKLEDSAMYFCASSGGLAGGPWETQYFGPGTRLLVL.

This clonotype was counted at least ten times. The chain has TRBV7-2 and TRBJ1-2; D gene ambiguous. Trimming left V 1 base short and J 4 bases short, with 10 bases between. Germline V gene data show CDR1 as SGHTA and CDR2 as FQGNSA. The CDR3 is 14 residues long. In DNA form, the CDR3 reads TGTGCCAGCAGCTTAGTGCGACTGAGCTATGGCTACACCTTC. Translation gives CASSLVRLSYGYTF. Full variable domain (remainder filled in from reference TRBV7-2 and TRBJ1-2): GAGVSQSPSNKVTEKGKDVELRCDPISGHTALYWYRQSLGQGLEFLIYFQGNSAPDKSGLPSDRFSAERTGGSVSTLTIQRTQQEDSAVYLCASSLVRLSYGYTFGSGTRLTVV.

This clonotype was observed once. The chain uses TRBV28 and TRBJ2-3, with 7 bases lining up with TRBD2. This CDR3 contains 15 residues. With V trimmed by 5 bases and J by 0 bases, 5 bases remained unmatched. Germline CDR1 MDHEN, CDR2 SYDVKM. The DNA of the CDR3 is TGTGCCAGCAGTCATGGGACTACTAGCACAGATACGCAGTATTTT. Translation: CASSHGTTSTDTQYF.

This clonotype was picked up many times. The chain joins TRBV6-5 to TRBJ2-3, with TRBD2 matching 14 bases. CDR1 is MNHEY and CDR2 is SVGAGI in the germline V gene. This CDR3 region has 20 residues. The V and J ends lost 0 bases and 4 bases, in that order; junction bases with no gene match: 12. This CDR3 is CASSYSGPGLAGEGSDTQYF. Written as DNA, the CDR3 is TGTGCCAGCAGTTACTCCGGCCCGGGACTAGCGGGAGAGGGATCAGATACGCAGTATTTT.